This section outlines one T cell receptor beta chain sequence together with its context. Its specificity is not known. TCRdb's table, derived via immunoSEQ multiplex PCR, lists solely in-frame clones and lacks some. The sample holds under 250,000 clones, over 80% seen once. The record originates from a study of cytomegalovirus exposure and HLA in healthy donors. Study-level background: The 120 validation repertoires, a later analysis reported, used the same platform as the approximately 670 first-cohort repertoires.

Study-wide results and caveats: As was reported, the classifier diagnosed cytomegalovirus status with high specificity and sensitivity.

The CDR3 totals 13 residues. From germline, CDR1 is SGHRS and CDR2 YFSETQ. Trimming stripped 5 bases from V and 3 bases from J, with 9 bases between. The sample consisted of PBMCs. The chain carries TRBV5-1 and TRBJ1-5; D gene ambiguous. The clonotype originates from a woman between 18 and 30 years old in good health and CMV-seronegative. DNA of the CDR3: TGCGCCAGCAGTTCCGACATCAATCAGCCCCAGCATTTT. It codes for CASSSDINQPQHF.